This TCR beta chain was identified during a study of blood T cells in healthy people across ages. Study as a whole: Through template switching, about one barcoded beta molecule was captured per two T cells, as measured in model experiments.

Healthy Caucasian individuals from Russia aged roughly 6 to 95 served as donors. Per sample, at least 6 micrograms of total RNA were extracted. In regard to this clonotype: Antigen unknown.

The study's findings and limits: Compared with aged donors, long-lived donors showed fewer expanded clones, suggesting selection.

It was with a sample-barcoded 5' primer and a J-beta primer mix that a second PCR of about 7 to 12 cycles was run. TCRdb analysed the 5' RACE reads with MiXCR anew, one entry per CDR3 protein. The data show around 1,000,000 distinct CDR3 sequences, around 27% seen once. The sample was also reused in another study, on T cells of mothers and their children.

The receptor's source is a girl aged 2 to 10 in good health. Sequencing used blood.

Here the CDR3 DNA reads TGCAGCGTAACCAGAAACAATGAGCAGTTCTTC. It specifies CSVTRNNEQFF. The V gene is TRBV29-1, the J gene TRBJ2-1; D gene unclear. CDR1 SQVTM and CDR2 ANQGSEA come from the germline V gene. V was trimmed by 6 bases and J by 5 bases, leaving 8 bases between them. The length of the CDR3 is 11 residues.